These T cell receptor beta chains were read from a single sample in a study of cytomegalovirus exposure and HLA in healthy donors. The table came from immunoSEQ multiplex PCR; TCRdb's copy has only in-frame clones and leaves some out. Here the sample spans 140,000 or so clones, about 74% being singletons. The specimen was PBMCs. The receptors derive from a man between 18 and 35 years old in good health and CMV-seropositive. Each CDR3 is given with its conserved first and last residue. Fields, in order: clone size, V gene, J gene, D gene, CDR3 protein, CDR3 DNA. A D gene is named only where the DNA matches it firmly. Clone size is stated in some rows and not others, as once, few, many or a class when expanded.

abundance: .
v_gene: TRBV6-4
j_gene: TRBJ1-2
d_gene: .
CDR3aa: CASSVGQRGAGYTF
CDR3nt: TGTGCCAGCAGTGTTGGACAGCGGGGGGCTGGCTACACCTTC

abundance: .
v_gene: TRBV27
j_gene: TRBJ1-4
d_gene: TRBD1
CDR3aa: CASSLTGGNEKLFF
CDR3nt: TGTGCCAGCAGTCTTACAGGGGGCAACGAAAAACTGTTTTTT

abundance: .
v_gene: TRBV6-1
j_gene: TRBJ1-1
d_gene: .
CDR3aa: CASRAQQGSTEAFF
CDR3nt: TGTGCCAGCAGGGCACAGCAGGGAAGTACTGAAGCTTTCTTT

abundance: .
v_gene: TRBV5-1
j_gene: TRBJ2-5
d_gene: TRBD2
CDR3aa: CASSLGLAASQETQYF
CDR3nt: TGCGCCAGCAGCCTCGGACTAGCGGCTTCCCAAGAGACCCAGTACTTC

abundance: .
v_gene: TRBV10-3
j_gene: TRBJ2-1
d_gene: TRBD2
CDR3aa: CAISGSAAGAYNEQFF
CDR3nt: TGTGCCATCAGTGGATCGGCGGCGGGAGCCTACAATGAGCAGTTCTTC

abundance: .
v_gene: TRBV7-2
j_gene: TRBJ1-1
d_gene: TRBD1
CDR3aa: CASSSRQGATEAFF
CDR3nt: TGTGCCAGCAGCTCCCGACAGGGGGCAACTGAAGCTTTCTTT

abundance: once
v_gene: TRBV6-6
j_gene: TRBJ2-7
d_gene: .
CDR3aa: CASNLQDPPYEQYF
CDR3nt: TGTGCCAGCAACCTACAGGATCCTCCCTACGAGCAGTACTTC

abundance: .
v_gene: TRBV6-5
j_gene: TRBJ2-7
d_gene: TRBD1
CDR3aa: CASSYPRQGLYEQYF
CDR3nt: TGTGCCAGCAGTTATCCTCGACAGGGGCTGTACGAGCAGTACTTC

abundance: .
v_gene: TRBV2
j_gene: TRBJ2-5
d_gene: .
CDR3aa: CASSEGRGRIQRTQETQYF
CDR3nt: TGTGCCAGCAGTGAAGGGAGGGGGCGCATACAAAGGACCCAAGAGACCCAGTACTTC

abundance: .
v_gene: TRBV10-3
j_gene: TRBJ1-5
d_gene: .
CDR3aa: CAIREANQPQHF
CDR3nt: TGTGCCATCCGGGAGGCCAATCAGCCCCAGCATTTT

abundance: .
v_gene: TRBV27
j_gene: TRBJ1-3
d_gene: .
CDR3aa: CASSEGVSSGNTIYF
CDR3nt: TGTGCCAGCAGCGAGGGGGTGAGCTCTGGAAACACCATATATTTT

abundance: .
v_gene: TRBV5-1
j_gene: TRBJ1-2
d_gene: TRBD1
CDR3aa: CASSTGTGRINYGYTF
CDR3nt: TGCGCCAGCAGCACGGGGACAGGGAGAATTAACTATGGCTACACCTTC

abundance: .
v_gene: TRBV7-7
j_gene: TRBJ1-1
d_gene: .
CDR3aa: CASSLYGDTEAFF
CDR3nt: TGTGCTAGCAGCTTATATGGAGACACTGAAGCTTTCTTT

abundance: .
v_gene: TRBV15
j_gene: TRBJ2-7
d_gene: TRBD1
CDR3aa: CATEVTGGNEQYF
CDR3nt: TGTGCCACCGAAGTGACAGGGGGGAACGAGCAGTACTTC

abundance: .
v_gene: TRBV18
j_gene: TRBJ2-7
d_gene: .
CDR3aa: CASSPSGREYEQYF
CDR3nt: TGTGCCAGCTCACCAAGTGGGAGAGAGTACGAGCAGTACTTC

abundance: .
v_gene: TRBV15
j_gene: TRBJ2-7
d_gene: TRBD2
CDR3aa: CATSPQRGWSYEQYF
CDR3nt: TGTGCCACCAGCCCCCAGCGGGGGTGGTCCTACGAGCAGTACTTC

abundance: .
v_gene: TRBV19
j_gene: TRBJ1-2
d_gene: TRBD1
CDR3aa: CASSITGTGRSGYTF
CDR3nt: TGTGCCAGTAGTATAACTGGGACAGGTAGATCTGGCTACACCTTC

abundance: .
v_gene: TRBV5-4
j_gene: TRBJ2-5
d_gene: TRBD2
CDR3aa: CASSLEASGGPHQETQYF
CDR3nt: TGTGCCAGCAGCTTGGAGGCTAGCGGGGGCCCCCACCAAGAGACCCAGTACTTC

abundance: .
v_gene: TRBV7-9
j_gene: TRBJ1-2
d_gene: .
CDR3aa: CASSLAQDIYGYTF
CDR3nt: TGTGCCAGCAGCTTAGCCCAGGATATTTATGGCTACACCTTC

abundance: .
v_gene: TRBV6-1
j_gene: TRBJ1-1
d_gene: .
CDR3aa: CASRGGGVGDTEAFF
CDR3nt: TGTGCCAGCAGGGGGGGTGGGGTAGGGGACACTGAAGCTTTCTTT

abundance: .
v_gene: TRBV27
j_gene: TRBJ1-4
d_gene: TRBD1
CDR3aa: CASSSLQGQGLEKLFF
CDR3nt: TGTGCCAGCAGTTCCCTCCAGGGACAGGGCTTAGAAAAACTGTTTTTT

abundance: .
v_gene: TRBV2
j_gene: TRBJ1-6
d_gene: TRBD1
CDR3aa: CASSGTTGLRNSPLHF
CDR3nt: TGTGCCAGCAGTGGGACGACAGGGCTTAGGAATTCACCCCTCCACTTT

abundance: .
v_gene: TRBV28
j_gene: TRBJ1-5
d_gene: .
CDR3aa: CASSSPRQGFDQPQHF
CDR3nt: TGTGCCAGCAGTTCCCCCCGTCAGGGGTTCGATCAGCCCCAGCATTTT

abundance: .
v_gene: TRBV10-3
j_gene: TRBJ2-3
d_gene: .
CDR3aa: CAISTLRPRGDTQYF
CDR3nt: TGTGCCATCAGTACGTTGCGCCCGCGGGGAGATACGCAGTATTTT

abundance: .
v_gene: TRBV7-8
j_gene: TRBJ1-5
d_gene: TRBD1
CDR3aa: CASSPGQQYNQPQHF
CDR3nt: TGTGCCAGCAGCCCGGGACAGCAATACAATCAGCCCCAGCATTTT